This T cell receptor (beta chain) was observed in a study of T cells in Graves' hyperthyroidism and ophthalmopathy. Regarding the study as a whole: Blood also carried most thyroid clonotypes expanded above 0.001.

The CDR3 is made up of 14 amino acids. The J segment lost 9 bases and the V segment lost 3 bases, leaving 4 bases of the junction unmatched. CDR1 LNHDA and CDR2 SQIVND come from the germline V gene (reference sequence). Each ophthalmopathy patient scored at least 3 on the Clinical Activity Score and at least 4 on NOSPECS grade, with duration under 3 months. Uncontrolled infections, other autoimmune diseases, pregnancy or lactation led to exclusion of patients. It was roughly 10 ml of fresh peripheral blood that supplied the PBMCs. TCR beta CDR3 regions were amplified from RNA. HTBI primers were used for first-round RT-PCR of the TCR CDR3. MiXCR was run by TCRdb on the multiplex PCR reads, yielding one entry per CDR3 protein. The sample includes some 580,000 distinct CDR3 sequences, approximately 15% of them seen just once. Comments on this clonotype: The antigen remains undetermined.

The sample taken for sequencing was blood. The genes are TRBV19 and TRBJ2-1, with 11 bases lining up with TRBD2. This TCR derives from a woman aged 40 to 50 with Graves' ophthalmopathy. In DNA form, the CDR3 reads TGTGCCAGTAGTATGCTAGCGGGGGGAAGTGAGCAGTTCTTC. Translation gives CASSMLAGGSEQFF.